One and the same sample provided the 13 T cell receptor beta chains below, sequenced in a study of cytomegalovirus exposure and HLA in healthy donors. This PCR relied on a set of 60 Vbeta primers and 13 Jbeta primers. Here immunoSEQ multiplex PCR was the method, and the copy in TCRdb shows in-frame clones only, minus some. The top ten clones hold 1.3% of a sample with 100,000 to 120,000 clones, 78% of them seen once. Specimen: PBMCs. Receptors were obtained from a man aged 30-40 years in good health and CMV-seronegative.

The chain employs TRBV10-1 and TRBJ2-1; perhaps TRBD2 as D (6 bases). CDR1 is WNHNN and CDR2 is SYGVQD in the germline V gene (reference sequence). The germline V and J ends were trimmed by 3 bases and 2 bases, with 8 bases remaining between them. This CDR3 has 14 residues. CDR3 loop: CASSDSGAYNEQFF. The CDR3 bases are TGCGCCAGCAGTGATTCGGGAGCCTACAATGAGCAGTTCTTC.

V usage is TRBV5-1 and J usage is TRBJ1-6; D remains unclear. The germline gives CDR1 SGHRS, CDR2 YFSETQ. Trimming pared 0 bases from V and 6 bases from J, leaving 10 bases between. The CDR3 is made up of 15 amino acids. The CDR3 coding sequence is TGCGCCAGCAGCTTGGGTACGGGTTCTAATTCACCCCTCCACTTT. Protein product: CASSLGTGSNSPLHF.

The gene calls are TRBV27 and TRBJ2-1; 7 bases map to TRBD2. V shed 0 bases, J shed 8 bases, and the junction held 13 bases outside the gene matches. CDR3 length equals 17 residues. Germline loops: CDR1 MNHEY, CDR2 SMNVEV (reference sequence). The CDR3 sequence is CASSLSTFGGGPDEQFF. The CDR3 DNA reads TGTGCCAGCAGTTTATCGACCTTTGGCGGGGGACCGGATGAGCAGTTCTTC.

This chain connects TRBV28 to TRBJ2-7; 7 bases match TRBD1. The germline gives CDR1 MDHEN, CDR2 SYDVKM. There are 15 residues in the CDR3. V lost 5 bases and J lost 0; bases outside the gene matches: 7. This CDR3 reads CASSPEGTVSYEQYF. Here the CDR3 DNA reads TGTGCCAGCAGTCCCGAGGGGACAGTCTCCTACGAGCAGTACTTC.

CDR3 coding DNA: TGTGCCATCACCCATAGCGGGCTCACGGAGACCCAGTACTTC. Translating it yields CAITHSGLTETQYF. This chain links TRBV10-3 with TRBJ2-5; TRBD2 aligns across 7 bases. Germline assignment: CDR1 ENHRY and CDR2 SYGVKD. This CDR3 region has 14 residues. The ends lost 7 bases at V and 5 bases at J; junction bases unmatched: 10.

CDR3 region: CASSYTDRGYGYTF. The DNA for the CDR3 is TGTGCCAGCAGTTACACGGACAGGGGATATGGCTACACCTTC. The chain couples TRBV6-5 to TRBJ1-2, with 9 bases that match TRBD1. The CDR3 is 14 amino acids. J gave up 5 bases and V 2 bases, and 3 bases lay outside the gene matches. CDR1 MNHEY and CDR2 SVGAGI come from the germline V gene.

The rearrangement uses TRBV5-6 and TRBJ1-5; 11 positions agree with TRBD1. Germline V CDR1 and CDR2: SGHDT, YYEEEE. Unmatched junction bases numbered 7, after V lost 4 bases and J lost 7 bases. This CDR3 has 15 residues. The CDR3 DNA follows: TGTGCCAGCAGCCAAGGACAGGGGGCACAACAGCCCCAGCATTTT. Encoded protein: CASSQGQGAQQPQHF.

The J gene is TRBJ2-3, the V gene TRBV5-4; 11 positions match TRBD1. Per the germline V gene, CDR1 is SGHNT and CDR2 is YYREEE (reference sequence). The CDR3 is 16 residues long. Losses at the gene ends were 5 bases for V and 5 bases for J; bases not matched to a gene: 10. The CDR3: CASSPRGQGVVDTQYF. The CDR3, as DNA: TGTGCCAGCAGTCCCCGGGGACAGGGGGTGGTAGATACGCAGTATTTT. The variable domain in full, completed from reference TRBV5-4 and TRBJ2-3, reads ETGVTQSPTHLIKTRGQQVTLRCSSQSGHNTVSWYQQALGQGPQFIFQYYREEENGRGNFPPRFSGLQFPNYSSELNVNALELDDSALYLCASSPRGQGVVDTQYFGPGTRLTVL.

This clone was observed a few times. The chain couples TRBV14 to TRBJ1-1; no reliable D call. Trimming stripped 1 base from V and 0 bases from J, with 9 bases between. The CDR3 contains 15 residues. Germline lookup yields CDR1 SGHDN and CDR2 FVKESK. The CDR3, as DNA: TGTGCCAGCAGCCAAGGGCTCAGAATGAACACTGAAGCTTTCTTT. Amino acids: CASSQGLRMNTEAFF.

V usage is TRBV29-1 and J usage is TRBJ2-6; D not resolved. Germline CDR1 reads SQVTM; CDR2 reads ANQGSEA. Trimming pared 6 bases from V and 2 bases from J, leaving 8 bases between. This CDR3 region has 13 residues. CDR3 amino acids: CSVRFPGANVLTF. CDR3 nucleotides: TGCAGCGTGCGGTTCCCTGGGGCCAACGTCCTGACTTTC.

This sequence joins TRBV7-7 and TRBJ2-1, with TRBD2 identical over 11 bases. This CDR3 has 16 residues. Germline V CDR1 and CDR2: SSHAT, FNYEAQ (reference sequence). V lost 5 bases, J lost 0 bases, and 3 bases stayed unmatched. CDR3 in DNA: TGTGCCAGCAGCGATACTAGCGGGAGCTCCTACAATGAGCAGTTCTTC. This codes for CASSDTSGSSYNEQFF.

The chain carries TRBV5-8 and TRBJ2-2, with 8 bases aligning to TRBD2. V lost 3 bases and J lost 4; bases outside the gene matches: 2. The CDR3 is 14 residues long. Per germline, CDR1 SGHTS and CDR2 YDEGEE. The DNA for the CDR3 is TGTGCCAGCAGCTATAGCGGGGCCACCGGGGAGCTGTTTTTT. The encoded protein is CASSYSGATGELFF.

The V and J genes are TRBV7-9 and TRBJ1-5; a possible D gene is TRBD1 (5 bases). CDR1 is SEHNR, CDR2 FQNEAQ, per germline (reference sequence). The CDR3 extends over 15 amino acids. The germline V and J ends were trimmed by 2 bases and 4 bases, with 12 bases remaining between them. The CDR3 nucleotides are TGTGCCAGCAGCTTATCTACAGGTGTAAATCAGCCCCAGCATTTT. Residues: CASSLSTGVNQPQHF.